This T cell receptor beta chain was documented in a study of cytomegalovirus exposure and HLA in healthy donors. At the level of the study: An early release of data contained about 85 million unique TCRs, which came from HLA-typed donors.

Trimming stripped 3 bases from V and 3 bases from J, with 9 bases between. This CDR3 is built from 14 residues. Per germline, CDR1 SNHLY and CDR2 FYNNEI. Primers for the PCR totalled 60 Vbeta and 13 Jbeta. In the authors' workflow: In a later analysis, some 11 million of approximately 86 million unique beta chains occurred in at least two donors. Only in-frame clones appear in the TCRdb table, and some are missing; sequencing was by immunoSEQ multiplex PCR. That table gives V, J and clone size, and the DNA gave D and trimming. The data contain some 180,000 clones, roughly 86% of them seen just once; the ten biggest clones take up approximately 3.6%.

The chain couples TRBV2 to TRBJ1-5; weak D call: TRBD1 (6 bases). This receptor was taken from a man between 40 and 49 years old in good health and CMV-seropositive. The sequenced sample consisted of PBMCs. As DNA, the CDR3 is TGTGCCAGCAGTGACAGGGGTATCAATCAGCCCCAGCATTTT. This gives the protein CASSDRGINQPQHF.